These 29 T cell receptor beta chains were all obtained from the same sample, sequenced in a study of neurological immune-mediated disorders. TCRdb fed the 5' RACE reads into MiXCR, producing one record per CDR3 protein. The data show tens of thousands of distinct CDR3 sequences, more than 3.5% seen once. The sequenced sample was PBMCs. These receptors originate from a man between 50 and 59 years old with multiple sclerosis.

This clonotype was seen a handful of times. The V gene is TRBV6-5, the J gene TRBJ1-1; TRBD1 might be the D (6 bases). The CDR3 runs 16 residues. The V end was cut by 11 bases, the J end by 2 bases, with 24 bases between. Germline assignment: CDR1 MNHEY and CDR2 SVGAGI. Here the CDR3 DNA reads TGTGCCTCACATTCAGAAGGGGGGGCGTCCAACACTGAAGCTTTCTTT. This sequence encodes CASHSEGGASNTEAFF.

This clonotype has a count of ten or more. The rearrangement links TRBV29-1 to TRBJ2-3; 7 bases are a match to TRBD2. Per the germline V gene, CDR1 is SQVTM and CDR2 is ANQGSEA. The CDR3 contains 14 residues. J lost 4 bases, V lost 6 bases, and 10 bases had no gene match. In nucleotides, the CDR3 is TGCAGCGTGCAAGTTTGGGGGAGGGCAGATACGCAGTATTTT. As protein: CSVQVWGRADTQYF.

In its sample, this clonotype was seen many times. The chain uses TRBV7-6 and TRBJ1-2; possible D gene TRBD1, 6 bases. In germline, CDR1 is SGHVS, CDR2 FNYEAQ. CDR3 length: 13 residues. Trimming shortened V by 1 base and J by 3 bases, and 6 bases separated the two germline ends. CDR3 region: CASSLGTDYGYTF. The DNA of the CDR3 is TGTGCCAGCAGCTTAGGGACAGACTATGGCTACACCTTC.

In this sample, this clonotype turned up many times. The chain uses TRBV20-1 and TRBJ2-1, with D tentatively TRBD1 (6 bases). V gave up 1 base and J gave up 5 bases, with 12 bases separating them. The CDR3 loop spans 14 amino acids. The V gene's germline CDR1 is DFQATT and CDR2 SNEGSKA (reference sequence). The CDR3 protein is CSARGGTSNNEQFF. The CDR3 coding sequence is TGCAGTGCTAGAGGGGGGACAAGCAACAATGAGCAGTTCTTC.

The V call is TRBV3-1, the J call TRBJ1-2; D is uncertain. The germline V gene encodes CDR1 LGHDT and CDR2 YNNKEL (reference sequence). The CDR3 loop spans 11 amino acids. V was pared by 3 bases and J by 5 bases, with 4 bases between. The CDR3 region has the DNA TGTGCCAGCAGCCATTTGTATGGCTACACCTTC. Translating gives CASSHLYGYTF.

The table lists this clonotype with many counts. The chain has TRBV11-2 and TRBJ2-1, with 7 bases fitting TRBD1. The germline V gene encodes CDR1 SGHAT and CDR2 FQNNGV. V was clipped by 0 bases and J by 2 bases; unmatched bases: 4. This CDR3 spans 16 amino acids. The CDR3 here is CASSLDPDRAYNEQFF. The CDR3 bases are TGTGCCAGCAGCTTAGACCCCGACAGGGCCTACAATGAGCAGTTCTTC.

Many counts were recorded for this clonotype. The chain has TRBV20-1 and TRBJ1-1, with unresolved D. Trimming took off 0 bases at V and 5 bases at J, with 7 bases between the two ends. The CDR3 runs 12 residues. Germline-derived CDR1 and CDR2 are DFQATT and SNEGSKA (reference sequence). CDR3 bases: TGCAGTGCTAGAGATTCCGGGACTGAAGCTTTCTTT. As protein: CSARDSGTEAFF.

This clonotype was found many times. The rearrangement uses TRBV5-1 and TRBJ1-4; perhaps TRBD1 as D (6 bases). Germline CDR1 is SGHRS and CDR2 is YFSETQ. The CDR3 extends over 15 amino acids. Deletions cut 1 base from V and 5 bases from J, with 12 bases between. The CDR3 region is CASSLFGQLNEKLFF. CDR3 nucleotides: TGCGCCAGCAGCTTGTTCGGACAGTTAAATGAAAAACTGTTTTTT.

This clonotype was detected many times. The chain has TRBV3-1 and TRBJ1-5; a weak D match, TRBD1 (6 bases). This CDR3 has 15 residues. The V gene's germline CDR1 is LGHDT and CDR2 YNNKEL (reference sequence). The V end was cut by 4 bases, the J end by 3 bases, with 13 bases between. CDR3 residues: CASSPHTGLNQPQHF. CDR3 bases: TGTGCCAGCAGCCCTCATACAGGGCTCAATCAGCCCCAGCATTTT.

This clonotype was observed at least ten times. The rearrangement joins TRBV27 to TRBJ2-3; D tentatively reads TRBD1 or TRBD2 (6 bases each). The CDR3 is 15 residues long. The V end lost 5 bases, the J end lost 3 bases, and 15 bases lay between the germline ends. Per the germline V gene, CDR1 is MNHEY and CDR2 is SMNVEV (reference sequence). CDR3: CASSQFTGATDTQYF. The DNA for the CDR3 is TGTGCCAGCAGTCAATTCACGGGGGCAACAGATACGCAGTATTTT.

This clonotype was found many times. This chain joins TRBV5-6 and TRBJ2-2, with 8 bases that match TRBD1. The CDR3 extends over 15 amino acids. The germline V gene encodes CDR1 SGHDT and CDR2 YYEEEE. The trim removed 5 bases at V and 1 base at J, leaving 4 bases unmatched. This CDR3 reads CASRAGQGNTGELFF. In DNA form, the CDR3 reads TGTGCCAGCAGGGCCGGACAGGGGAACACCGGGGAGCTGTTTTTT.

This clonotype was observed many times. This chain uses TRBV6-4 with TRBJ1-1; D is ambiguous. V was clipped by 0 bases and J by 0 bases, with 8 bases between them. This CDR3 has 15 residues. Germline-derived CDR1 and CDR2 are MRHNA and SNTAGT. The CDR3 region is CASSDSFYMNTEAFF. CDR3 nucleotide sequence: TGTGCCAGCAGTGACTCTTTTTACATGAACACTGAAGCTTTCTTT.

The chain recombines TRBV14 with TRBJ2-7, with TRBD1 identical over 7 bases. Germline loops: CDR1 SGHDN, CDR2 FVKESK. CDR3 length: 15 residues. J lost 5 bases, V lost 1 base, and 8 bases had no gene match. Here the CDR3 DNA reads TGTGCCAGCAGCCAAGTGAGACAGGGTATCCACGAGCAGTACTTC. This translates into CASSQVRQGIHEQYF. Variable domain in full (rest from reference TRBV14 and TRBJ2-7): EAGVTQFPSHSVIEKGQTVTLRCDPISGHDNLYWYRRVMGKEIKFLLHFVKESKQDESGMPNNRFLAERTGGTYSTLKVQPAELEDSGVYFCASSQVRQGIHEQYFGPGTRLTVT.

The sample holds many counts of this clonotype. The chain's CDR3 is CASSGQAYTDTQYF. The DNA of the CDR3 is TGTGCCAGCAGTGGACAGGCCTACACAGATACGCAGTATTTT. The J gene is TRBJ2-3, the V gene TRBV6-1, with D tentatively TRBD1 (6 bases). Trimming left V 4 bases short and J 2 bases short, with 10 bases between. Germline V lookup: CDR1 MNHNS, CDR2 SASEGT. There are 14 residues in the CDR3.

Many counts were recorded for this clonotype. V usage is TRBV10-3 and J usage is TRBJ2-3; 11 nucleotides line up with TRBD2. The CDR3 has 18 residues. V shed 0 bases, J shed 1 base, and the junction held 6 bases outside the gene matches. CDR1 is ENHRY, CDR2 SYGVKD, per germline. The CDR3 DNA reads TGTGCCATCAGTGAGTCCGTTATACTAGCGGGAGGCACAGATACGCAGTATTTT. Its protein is CAISESVILAGGTDTQYF.

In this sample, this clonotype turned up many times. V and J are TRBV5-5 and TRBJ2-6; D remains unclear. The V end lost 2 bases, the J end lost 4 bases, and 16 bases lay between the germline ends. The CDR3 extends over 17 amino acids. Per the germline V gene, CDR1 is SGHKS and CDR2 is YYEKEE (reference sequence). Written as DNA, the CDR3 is TGTGCCAGCAGCTTACGTCTCCTAGAAGCCGGGGCCAACGTCCTGACTTTC. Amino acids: CASSLRLLEAGANVLTF. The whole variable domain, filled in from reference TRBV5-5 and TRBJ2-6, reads DAGVTQSPTHLIKTRGQQVTLRCSPISGHKSVSWYQQVLGQGPQFIFQYYEKEERGRGNFPDRFSARQFPNYSSELNVNALLLGDSALYLCASSLRLLEAGANVLTFGAGSRLTVL.

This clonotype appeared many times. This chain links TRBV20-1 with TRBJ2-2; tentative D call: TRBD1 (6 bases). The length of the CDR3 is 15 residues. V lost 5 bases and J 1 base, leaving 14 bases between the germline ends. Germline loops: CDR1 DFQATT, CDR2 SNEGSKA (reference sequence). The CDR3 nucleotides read TGCAGTGCTCAAGGACAGAACGAGAACACCGGGGAGCTGTTTTTT. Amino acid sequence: CSAQGQNENTGELFF.

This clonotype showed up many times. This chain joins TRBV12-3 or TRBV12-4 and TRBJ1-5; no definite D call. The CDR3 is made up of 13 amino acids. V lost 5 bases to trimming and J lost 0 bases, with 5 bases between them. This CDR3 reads CASSQDSNQPQHF. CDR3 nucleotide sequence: TGTGCCAGCAGTCAAGATAGCAATCAGCCCCAGCATTTT.

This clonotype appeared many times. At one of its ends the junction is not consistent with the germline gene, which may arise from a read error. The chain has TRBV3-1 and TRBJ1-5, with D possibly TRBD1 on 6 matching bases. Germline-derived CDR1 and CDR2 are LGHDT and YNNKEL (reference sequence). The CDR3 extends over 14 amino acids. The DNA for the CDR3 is TGTGCCAGCAGTTTAGCGGGGGCTCCCAGGTCCCAGAATTTT. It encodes CASSLAGAPRSQNF.

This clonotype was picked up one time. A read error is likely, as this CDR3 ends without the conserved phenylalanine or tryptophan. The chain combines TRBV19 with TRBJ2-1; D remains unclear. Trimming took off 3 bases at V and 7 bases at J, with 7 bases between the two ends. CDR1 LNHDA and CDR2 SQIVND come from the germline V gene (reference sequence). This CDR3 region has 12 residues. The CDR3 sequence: CASSMNGNEQFN. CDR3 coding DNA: TGTGCCAGTAGTATGAATGGGAATGAGCAGTTCAAC.

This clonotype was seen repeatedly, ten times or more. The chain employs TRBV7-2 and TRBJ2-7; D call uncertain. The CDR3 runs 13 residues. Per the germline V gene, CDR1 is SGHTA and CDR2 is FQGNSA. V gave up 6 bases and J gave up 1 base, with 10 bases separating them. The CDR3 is CASSSVLSYEQYF. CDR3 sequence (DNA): TGTGCCAGCAGTTCGGTCCTATCCTACGAGCAGTACTTC.

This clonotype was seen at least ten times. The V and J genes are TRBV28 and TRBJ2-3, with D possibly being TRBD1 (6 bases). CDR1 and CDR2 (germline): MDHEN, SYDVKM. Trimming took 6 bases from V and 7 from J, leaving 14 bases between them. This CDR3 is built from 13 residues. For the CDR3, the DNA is TGTGCCAGCAGCCAGGACAGTAAATATACGCAGTATTTT. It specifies CASSQDSKYTQYF.

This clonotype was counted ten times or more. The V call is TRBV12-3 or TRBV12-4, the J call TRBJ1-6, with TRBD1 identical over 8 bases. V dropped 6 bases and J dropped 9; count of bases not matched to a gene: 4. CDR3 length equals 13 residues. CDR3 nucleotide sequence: TGTGCCAGCAGATCCGGACAGGGTTCACCCCTCCACTTT. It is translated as CASRSGQGSPLHF.

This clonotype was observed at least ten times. CDR3 in DNA: TGCGCCAGCAGCTTGGGTGGACAGCCGAATGAGCAGTTCTTC. Protein sequence: CASSLGGQPNEQFF. The chain combines TRBV5-1 with TRBJ2-1; weak D call: TRBD1 (6 bases). Germline CDR1 SGHRS, CDR2 YFSETQ. This CDR3 region has 14 residues. V lost 0 bases, J lost 7 bases, and 11 bases lay in between.

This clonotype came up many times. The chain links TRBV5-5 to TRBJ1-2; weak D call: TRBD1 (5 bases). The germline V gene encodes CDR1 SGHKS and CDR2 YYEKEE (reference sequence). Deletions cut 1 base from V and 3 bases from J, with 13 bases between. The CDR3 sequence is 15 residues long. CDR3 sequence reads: CASSLRGAAYYGYTF. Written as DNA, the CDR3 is TGTGCCAGCAGCTTGAGGGGAGCTGCATACTATGGCTACACCTTC.

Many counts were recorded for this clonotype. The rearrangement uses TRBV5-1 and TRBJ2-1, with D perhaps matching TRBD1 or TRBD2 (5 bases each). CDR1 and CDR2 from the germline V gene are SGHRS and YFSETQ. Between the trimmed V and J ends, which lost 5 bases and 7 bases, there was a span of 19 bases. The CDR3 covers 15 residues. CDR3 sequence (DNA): TGCGCCAGCAGTACCGGGGCCTCAACCGGGAATGAGCAGTTCTTC. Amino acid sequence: CASSTGASTGNEQFF.

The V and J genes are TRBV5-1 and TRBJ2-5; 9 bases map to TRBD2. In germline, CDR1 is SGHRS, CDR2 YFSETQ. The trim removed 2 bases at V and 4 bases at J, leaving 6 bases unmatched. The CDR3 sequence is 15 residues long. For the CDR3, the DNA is TGCGCCAGCAGCTTTCGGGGACTAGCAGGAGAGACCCAGTACTTC. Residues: CASSFRGLAGETQYF.

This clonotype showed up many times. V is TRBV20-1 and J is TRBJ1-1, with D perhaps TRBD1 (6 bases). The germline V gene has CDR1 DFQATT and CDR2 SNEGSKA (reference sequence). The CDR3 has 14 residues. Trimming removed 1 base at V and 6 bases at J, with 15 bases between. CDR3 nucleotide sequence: TGCAGTGCTAGAGCTTCGTCAGGGGTCCCTGAAGCTTTCTTT. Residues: CSARASSGVPEAFF.

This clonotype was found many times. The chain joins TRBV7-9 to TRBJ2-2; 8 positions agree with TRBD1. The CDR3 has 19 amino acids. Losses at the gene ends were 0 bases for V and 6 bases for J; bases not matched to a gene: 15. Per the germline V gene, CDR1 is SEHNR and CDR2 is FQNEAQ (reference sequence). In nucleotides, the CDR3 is TGTGCCAGCAGCTTAGCCGTCGGAGACAGGGGTTCCTGGGCCGGGGAGCTGTTTTTT. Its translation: CASSLAVGDRGSWAGELFF.